The present T cell receptor (beta chain) was sequenced within a study of T-cell reconstitution after alpha-beta-depleted transplantation in children. Whole-study findings and limits: It was newly produced T cells that mostly accounted for T-cell counts and diversity one year after transplant.

As to this clonotype: Its antigen is currently unknown.

The TCRbeta library incorporated unique molecular identifiers. MiXCR was run by TCRdb on the PCR reads, yielding one entry per CDR3 protein. The sample lists around 440,000 distinct CDR3 sequences, 10% seen once, with around 2% in the top ten. V lost 3 bases and J 4 bases, leaving 13 bases between the germline ends. Germline V lookup: CDR1 SGHNT, CDR2 YYREEE (reference sequence). The CDR3 consists of 15 residues. This clonotype was obtained from a child aged 2-15 years with inherited bone marrow failure, due to receive a stem cell transplant. The sample was PBMCs, taken before TCRalphabeta/CD19-depleted stem cell transplant. The chain employs TRBV5-4 and TRBJ2-2, with D unclear. CDR3 loop: CASSSGPSGTGELFF. The CDR3 DNA is TGTGCCAGCAGCTCCGGACCCTCGGGCACCGGGGAGCTGTTTTTT. Full variable domain (missing parts from reference TRBV5-4 and TRBJ2-2): ETGVTQSPTHLIKTRGQQVTLRCSSQSGHNTVSWYQQALGQGPQFIFQYYREEENGRGNFPPRFSGLQFPNYSSELNVNALELDDSALYLCASSSGPSGTGELFFGEGSRLTVL.